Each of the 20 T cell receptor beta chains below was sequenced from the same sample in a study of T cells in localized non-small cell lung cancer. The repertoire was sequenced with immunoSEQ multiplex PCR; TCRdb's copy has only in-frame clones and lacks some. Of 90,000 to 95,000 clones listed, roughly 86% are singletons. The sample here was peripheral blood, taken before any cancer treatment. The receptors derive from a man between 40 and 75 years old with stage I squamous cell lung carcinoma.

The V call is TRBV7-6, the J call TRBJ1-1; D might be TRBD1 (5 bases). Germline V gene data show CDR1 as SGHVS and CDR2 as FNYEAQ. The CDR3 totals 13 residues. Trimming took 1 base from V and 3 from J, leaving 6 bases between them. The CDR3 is CASSLVRDTEAFF. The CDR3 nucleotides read TGTGCCAGCAGCTTAGTCAGGGACACTGAAGCTTTCTTT.

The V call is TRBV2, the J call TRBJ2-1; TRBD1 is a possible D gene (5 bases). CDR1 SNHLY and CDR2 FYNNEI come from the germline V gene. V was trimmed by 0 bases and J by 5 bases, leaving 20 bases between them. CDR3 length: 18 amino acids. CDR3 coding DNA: TGTGCCAGCAGTGAAGCCCCTTACAGCGTGGGGCCCAACAATGAGCAGTTCTTC. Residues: CASSEAPYSVGPNNEQFF.

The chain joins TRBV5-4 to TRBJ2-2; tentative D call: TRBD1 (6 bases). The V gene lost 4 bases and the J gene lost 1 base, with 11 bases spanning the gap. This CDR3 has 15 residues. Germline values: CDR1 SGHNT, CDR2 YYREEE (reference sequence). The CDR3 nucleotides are TGTGCCAGCAGCGTTCCGGGACAGAACACCGGGGAGCTGTTTTTT. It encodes CASSVPGQNTGELFF. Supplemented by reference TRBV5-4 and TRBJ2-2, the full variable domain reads ETGVTQSPTHLIKTRGQQVTLRCSSQSGHNTVSWYQQALGQGPQFIFQYYREEENGRGNFPPRFSGLQFPNYSSELNVNALELDDSALYLCASSVPGQNTGELFFGEGSRLTVL.

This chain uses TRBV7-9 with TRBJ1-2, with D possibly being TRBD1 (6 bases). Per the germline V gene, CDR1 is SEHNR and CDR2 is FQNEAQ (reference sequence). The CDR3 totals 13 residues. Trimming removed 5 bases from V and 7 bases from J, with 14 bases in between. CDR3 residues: CASSQKGGSGYTF. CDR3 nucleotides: TGTGCCAGCAGCCAGAAGGGGGGGTCTGGCTACACCTTC.

The CDR3 loop reads CASSIVAGASTDTQYF. DNA of the CDR3: TGTGCCAGTAGTATTGTGGCGGGGGCTAGCACAGATACGCAGTATTTT. J is TRBJ2-3 and V is TRBV19; TRBD2 is a possible D gene (7 bases). Germline V gene lookup returns CDR1 LNHDA and CDR2 SQIVND (reference sequence). The CDR3 has 16 residues. The germline V and J ends were trimmed by 3 bases and 0 bases, with 13 bases remaining between them.

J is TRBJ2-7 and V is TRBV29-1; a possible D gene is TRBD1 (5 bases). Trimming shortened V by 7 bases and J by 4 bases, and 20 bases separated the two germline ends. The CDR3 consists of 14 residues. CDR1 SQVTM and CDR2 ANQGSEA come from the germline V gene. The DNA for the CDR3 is TGCAGCGGTCCGAAAAGACCAGGGTTGTACGAGCAGTACTTC. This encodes CSGPKRPGLYEQYF.

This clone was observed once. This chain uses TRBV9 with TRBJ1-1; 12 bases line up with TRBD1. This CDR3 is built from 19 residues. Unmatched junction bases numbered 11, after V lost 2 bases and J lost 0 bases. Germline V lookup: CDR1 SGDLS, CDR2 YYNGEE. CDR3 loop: CASSVGTGGRNHMNTEAFF. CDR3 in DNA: TGTGCCAGCAGCGTCGGGACAGGGGGCCGAAACCATATGAACACTGAAGCTTTCTTT.

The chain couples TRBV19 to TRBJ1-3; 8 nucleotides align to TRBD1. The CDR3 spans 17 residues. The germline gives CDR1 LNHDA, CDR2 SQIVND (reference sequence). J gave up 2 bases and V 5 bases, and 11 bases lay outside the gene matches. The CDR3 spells CASSPLGTGIAGNTIYF. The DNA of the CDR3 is TGTGCCAGTAGTCCCCTCGGGACAGGTATAGCTGGAAACACCATATATTTT.

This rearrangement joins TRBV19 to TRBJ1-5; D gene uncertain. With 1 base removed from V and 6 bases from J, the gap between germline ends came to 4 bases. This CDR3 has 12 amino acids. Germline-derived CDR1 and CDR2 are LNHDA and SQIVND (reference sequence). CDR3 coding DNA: TGTGCCAGTAGTATAGTCGGTCAGCCCCAGCATTTT. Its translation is CASSIVGQPQHF.

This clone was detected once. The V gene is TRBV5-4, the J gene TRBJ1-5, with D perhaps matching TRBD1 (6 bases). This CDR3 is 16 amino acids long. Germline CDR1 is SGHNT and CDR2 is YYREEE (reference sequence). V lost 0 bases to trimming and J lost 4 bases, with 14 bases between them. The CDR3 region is CASSLDGRGGNQPQHF. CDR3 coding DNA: TGTGCCAGCAGCTTGGATGGCAGGGGAGGAAATCAGCCCCAGCATTTT.

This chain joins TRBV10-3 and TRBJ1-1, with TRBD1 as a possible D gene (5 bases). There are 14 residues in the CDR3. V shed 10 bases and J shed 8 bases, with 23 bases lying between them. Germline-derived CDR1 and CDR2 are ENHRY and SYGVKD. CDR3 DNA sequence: TGTGCCAGCGAAAGGGTCGGAGACAGTCCGGAAGCTTTCTTT. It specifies CASERVGDSPEAFF.

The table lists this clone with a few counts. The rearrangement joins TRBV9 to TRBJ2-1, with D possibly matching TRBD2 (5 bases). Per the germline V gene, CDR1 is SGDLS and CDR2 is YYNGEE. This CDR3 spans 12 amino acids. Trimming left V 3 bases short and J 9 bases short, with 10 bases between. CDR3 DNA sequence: TGTGCCAGCAGCGGCAAGGAGGCTGAGCAGTTCTTC. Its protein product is CASSGKEAEQFF. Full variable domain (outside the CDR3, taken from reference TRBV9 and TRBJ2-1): DSGVTQTPKHLITATGQRVTLRCSPRSGDLSVYWYQQSLDQGLQFLIQYYNGEERAKGNILERFSAQQFPDLHSELNLSSLELGDSALYFCASSGKEAEQFFGPGTRLTVL.

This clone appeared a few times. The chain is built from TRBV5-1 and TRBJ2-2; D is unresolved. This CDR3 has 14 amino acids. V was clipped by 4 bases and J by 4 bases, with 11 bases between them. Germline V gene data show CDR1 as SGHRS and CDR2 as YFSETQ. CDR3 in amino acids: CASSVPSSTGELFF. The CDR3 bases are TGCGCCAGCAGCGTACCTTCTAGCACCGGGGAGCTGTTTTTT.

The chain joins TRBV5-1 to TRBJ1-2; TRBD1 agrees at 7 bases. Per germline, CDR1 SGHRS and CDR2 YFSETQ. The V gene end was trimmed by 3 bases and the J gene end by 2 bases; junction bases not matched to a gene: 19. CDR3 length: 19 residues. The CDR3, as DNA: TGCGCCAGCAGCTCCCCCCGGGAGACAGGGACGGGCAAAAACTATGGCTACACCTTC. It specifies CASSSPRETGTGKNYGYTF. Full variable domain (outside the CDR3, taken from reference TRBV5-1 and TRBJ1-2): KAGVTQTPRYLIKTRGQQVTLSCSPISGHRSVSWYQQTPGQGLQFLFEYFSETQRNKGNFPGRFSGRQFSNSRSEMNVSTLELGDSALYLCASSSPRETGTGKNYGYTFGSGTRLTVV.

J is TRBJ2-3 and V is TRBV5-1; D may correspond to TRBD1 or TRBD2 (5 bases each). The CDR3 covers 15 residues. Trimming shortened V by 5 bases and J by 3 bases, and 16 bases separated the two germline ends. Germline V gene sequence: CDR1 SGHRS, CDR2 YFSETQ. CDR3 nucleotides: TGCGCCAGCAGTCACCGCTCGGGGCGTACAGATACGCAGTATTTT. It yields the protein CASSHRSGRTDTQYF.

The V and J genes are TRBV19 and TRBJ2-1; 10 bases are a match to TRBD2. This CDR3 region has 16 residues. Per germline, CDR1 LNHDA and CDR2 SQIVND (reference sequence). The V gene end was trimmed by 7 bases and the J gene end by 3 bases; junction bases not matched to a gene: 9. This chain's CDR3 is CASKGSGGPYYNEQFF. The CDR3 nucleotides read TGTGCCAGTAAAGGTAGCGGGGGGCCTTACTACAATGAGCAGTTCTTC. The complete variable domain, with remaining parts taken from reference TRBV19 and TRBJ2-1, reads DGGITQSPKYLFRKEGQNVTLSCEQNLNHDAMYWYRQDPGQGLRLIYYSQIVNDFQKGDIAEGYSVSREKKESFPLTVTSAQKNPTAFYLCASKGSGGPYYNEQFFGPGTRLTVL.

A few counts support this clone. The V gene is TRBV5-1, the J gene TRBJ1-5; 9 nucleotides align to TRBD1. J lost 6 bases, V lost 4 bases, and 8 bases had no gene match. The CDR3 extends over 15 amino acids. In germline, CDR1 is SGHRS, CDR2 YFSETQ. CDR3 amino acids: CASSPGTGSVQPQHF. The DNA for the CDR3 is TGCGCCAGCAGCCCAGGGACAGGGTCCGTTCAGCCCCAGCATTTT.

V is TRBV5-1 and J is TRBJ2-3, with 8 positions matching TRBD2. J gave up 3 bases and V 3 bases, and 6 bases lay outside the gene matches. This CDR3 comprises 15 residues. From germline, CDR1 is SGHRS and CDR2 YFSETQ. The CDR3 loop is CASSSQSGGTDTQYF. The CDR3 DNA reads TGCGCCAGCAGCTCCCAAAGCGGGGGAACAGATACGCAGTATTTT.

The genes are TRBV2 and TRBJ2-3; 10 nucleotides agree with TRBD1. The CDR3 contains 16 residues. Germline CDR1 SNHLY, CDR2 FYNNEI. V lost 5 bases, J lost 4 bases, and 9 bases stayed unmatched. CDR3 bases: TGTGCCAGCAGTCCCGGAAAGACAGGGGGCCCAGATACGCAGTATTTT. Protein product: CASSPGKTGGPDTQYF.

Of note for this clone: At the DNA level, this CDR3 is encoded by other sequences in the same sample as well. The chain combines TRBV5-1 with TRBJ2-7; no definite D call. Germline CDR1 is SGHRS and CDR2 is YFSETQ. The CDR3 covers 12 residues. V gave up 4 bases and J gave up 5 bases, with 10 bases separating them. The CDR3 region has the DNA TGCGCCAGCAGCCGTCCTCTAGACGAGCAGTACTTC. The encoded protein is CASSRPLDEQYF.